The 23 T cell receptor beta chains below were found in one sample sequenced in a study of blood T cell repertoires in COVID-19. Data came from immunoSEQ multiplex PCR; TCRdb stores just in-frame clones and leaves some out. Of about 240,000 clones listed, around 88% were seen once; the top ten hold approximately 4.2%. The sequencing sample was made of PBMCs or T cells enriched from blood (not recorded which). The receptors shown here come from a woman aged 30 to 39 who had recovered from COVID-19.

This clone was detected a few times. The rearrangement links TRBV6-4 to TRBJ2-3; the D gene is possibly TRBD2 (5 bases). The CDR3 extends over 13 amino acids. CDR1 and CDR2 from the germline V gene are MRHNA and SNTAGT. V shed 2 bases and J shed 10 bases, with 13 bases lying between them. The chain's CDR3 is CASSDEADEPQYF. The CDR3 nucleotides are TGTGCCAGCAGTGACGAAGCGGACGAACCGCAGTATTTT.

This chain joins TRBV19 and TRBJ2-1; D possibly corresponds to TRBD2 (5 bases). The V end lost 4 bases, the J end lost 9 bases, and 19 bases lay between the germline ends. Germline V gene sequence: CDR1 LNHDA, CDR2 SQIVND (reference sequence). The CDR3 spans 15 residues. CDR3 sequence reads: CASSTSSAGRGEQFF. The DNA of the CDR3 is TGTGCCAGTAGTACTAGTAGCGCCGGTCGGGGTGAGCAGTTCTTC.

V usage is TRBV25-1 and J usage is TRBJ2-3, with TRBD2 matching over 7 bases. With 8 bases clipped from V and 8 bases from J, the junction kept 16 bases outside the gene matches. The CDR3 contains 15 residues. In germline, CDR1 is MGHDK, CDR2 SYGVNS. CDR3 region: CASSPTAGKGGTQYF. The DNA of the CDR3 is TGTGCCAGCTCCCCTACAGCGGGGAAAGGCGGTACGCAGTATTTT.

The genes are TRBV10-3 and TRBJ2-7, with D tentatively TRBD2 (6 bases). CDR1 ENHRY and CDR2 SYGVKD come from the germline V gene. This CDR3 region has 13 residues. Trimming removed 3 bases at V and 2 bases at J, with 8 bases between. Written as DNA, the CDR3 is TGTGCCATCAGTGACGGGGGTACCTACGAGCAGTACTTC. Protein: CAISDGGTYEQYF.

The V call is TRBV5-4, the J call TRBJ2-1, with TRBD2 matching over 8 bases. The length of the CDR3 is 14 residues. V lost 5 bases to trimming and J lost 6 bases; unmatched junction nucleotides: 7. Germline CDR1 SGHNT, CDR2 YYREEE (reference sequence). The CDR3 reads CASRAGVQFNEQFF. Here the CDR3 DNA reads TGTGCCAGCAGAGCGGGAGTTCAGTTCAATGAGCAGTTCTTC. Using reference TRBV5-4 and TRBJ2-1 for the parts outside the CDR3, the full variable domain is ETGVTQSPTHLIKTRGQQVTLRCSSQSGHNTVSWYQQALGQGPQFIFQYYREEENGRGNFPPRFSGLQFPNYSSELNVNALELDDSALYLCASRAGVQFNEQFFGPGTRLTVL.

V usage is TRBV4-3 and J usage is TRBJ2-7, with D possibly being TRBD2 (7 bases). Germline CDR1 and CDR2: LGHNA and YSLEER. The CDR3 length is 13 residues. V was pared by 1 base and J by 9 bases, with 13 bases between. CDR3 sequence reads: CASSQGPRGGQYF. The DNA for the CDR3 is TGCGCCAGCAGCCAAGGACCGAGGGGGGGGCAGTACTTC.

J is TRBJ2-1 and V is TRBV19, with 10 bases matching TRBD1. V was pared by 1 base and J by 6 bases, with 3 bases of the junction left unmatched. From germline, CDR1 is LNHDA and CDR2 SQIVND (reference sequence). The CDR3 is 15 residues long. In nucleotides, the CDR3 is TGTGCCAGTAGTATAGGGCGGACAGGGGGCAATGAGCAGTTCTTC. This sequence encodes CASSIGRTGGNEQFF.

This clone was counted once. J is TRBJ1-6 and V is TRBV28, with D possibly being TRBD1 (5 bases). V was cut by 6 bases and J by 3 bases, with 12 bases left in between. The CDR3 extends over 15 amino acids. The V gene's germline CDR1 is MDHEN and CDR2 SYDVKM. The CDR3 reads CASRADTLYNSPLHF. The CDR3 DNA sequence: TGTGCCAGCAGGGCGGACACCCTCTATAATTCACCCCTCCACTTT.

A few counts support this clone. The rearrangement joins TRBV14 to TRBJ2-3; 10 bases are shared with TRBD2. This CDR3 is 20 amino acids long. The germline V gene encodes CDR1 SGHDN and CDR2 FVKESK. The junction had 16 bases not matched to a gene; V was cut back by 4 bases and J by 0 bases. The CDR3 region is CASSLRKENLAGASTDTQYF. In nucleotides, the CDR3 is TGTGCCAGCAGCCTAAGAAAGGAAAATCTAGCGGGAGCAAGCACAGATACGCAGTATTTT.

This clone was counted only a few times. The CDR3 loop reads CASSEMMEVYEQYF. The CDR3, as DNA: TGTGCCAGCAGTGAAATGATGGAGGTCTACGAGCAGTACTTC. The genes are TRBV6-1 and TRBJ2-7, with TRBD2 as a possible D gene (5 bases). V gave up 2 bases and J gave up 3 bases, with 11 bases separating them. The CDR3 contains 14 residues. Germline V lookup: CDR1 MNHNS, CDR2 SASEGT.

J is TRBJ2-1 and V is TRBV3-1 (or the pseudogene TRBV3-2); 8 bases match TRBD2. The J segment lost 5 bases and the V segment lost 3 bases, leaving 9 bases of the junction unmatched. The V gene's germline CDR1 is LGHDT and CDR2 YNNKEL (reference sequence). CDR3 length: 16 residues. CDR3 coding DNA: TGTGCCAGCAGCCACGGGACTAGGAAGGGGGACAATGAGCAGTTCTTC. Translated: CASSHGTRKGDNEQFF.

The chain combines TRBV19 with TRBJ2-1; 10 positions agree with TRBD2. J was trimmed by 8 bases and V by 10 bases; bases with no gene match: 20. CDR1 and CDR2 from the germline V gene are LNHDA and SQIVND (reference sequence). This CDR3 spans 17 amino acids. CDR3 residues: CATLAGGASGPLDEQFF. In DNA form, the CDR3 reads TGTGCCACTTTAGCGGGAGGAGCCTCAGGGCCCTTGGATGAGCAGTTCTTC. Full variable domain (rest looked up from reference TRBV19 and TRBJ2-1): DGGITQSPKYLFRKEGQNVTLSCEQNLNHDAMYWYRQDPGQGLRLIYYSQIVNDFQKGDIAEGYSVSREKKESFPLTVTSAQKNPTAFYLCATLAGGASGPLDEQFFGPGTRLTVL.

The chain couples TRBV9 to TRBJ1-4, with a possible D match to TRBD1 (6 bases). The CDR3 extends over 18 amino acids. The V end lost 0 bases, the J end lost 7 bases, and 22 bases lay between the germline ends. Germline values: CDR1 SGDLS, CDR2 YYNGEE. The CDR3 is CASSVGLSGGGMGEKLFF. The CDR3, as DNA: TGTGCCAGCAGCGTAGGGCTCAGCGGGGGGGGCATGGGTGAAAAACTGTTTTTT.

V usage is TRBV9 and J usage is TRBJ1-2, with a weak D call TRBD1 (5 bases). The CDR3 consists of 12 residues. V lost 9 bases and J lost 4, with 13 bases in between. Germline CDR1 and CDR2: SGDLS and YYNGEE. The CDR3 DNA reads TGTGCCACCACTCCTAGGGGCTATGGCTACACCTTC. It codes for CATTPRGYGYTF.

The chain has TRBV24-1 and TRBJ1-2, with TRBD1 matching over 8 bases. The J segment lost 7 bases and the V segment lost 4 bases, leaving 7 bases of the junction unmatched. Germline V lookup: CDR1 KGHDR, CDR2 SFDVKD. CDR3 length equals 14 residues. CDR3: CATSEGQALGGYTF. The CDR3 nucleotides read TGTGCCACCAGTGAGGGACAGGCCCTGGGTGGCTACACCTTC.

The rearrangement joins TRBV4-3 to TRBJ1-6; no definite D call. Germline CDR1 is LGHNA and CDR2 is YSLEER. V lost 4 bases to trimming and J lost 6 bases, with 4 bases between them. The CDR3 sequence is 12 residues long. CDR3 loop: CASSLFNSPLHF. CDR3 sequence (DNA): TGCGCCAGCAGCCTCTTTAATTCACCCCTCCACTTT.

V and J are TRBV6-5 and TRBJ1-2, with D maybe TRBD1 (6 bases). The germline V and J ends were trimmed by 11 bases and 4 bases, with 17 bases remaining between them. The germline V gene encodes CDR1 MNHEY and CDR2 SVGAGI. The CDR3 is 13 amino acids. The CDR3 loop is CASHPGHPYGYTF. The DNA of the CDR3 is TGTGCCTCCCACCCGGGACATCCCTATGGCTACACCTTC.

In this sample, this clone turned up once. The chain combines TRBV30 with TRBJ2-3; unclear D gene. Germline-derived CDR1 and CDR2 are GTSNPN and SVGIG (reference sequence). Trimming removed 7 bases from V and 0 bases from J, with 11 bases in between. The CDR3 totals 13 residues. The CDR3 DNA follows: TGTGCCTACACACGCTCTAGCACAGATACGCAGTATTTT. Translating gives CAYTRSSTDTQYF.

The chain couples TRBV6-2 or TRBV6-3 to TRBJ2-7; maybe TRBD1 (6 bases). V lost 5 bases to trimming and J lost 6 bases, with 17 bases between them. The length of the CDR3 is 14 residues. The germline CDR1 and CDR2 sequences are MNHEY and SVGEGT. CDR3 DNA: TGTGCCAGCAGTCATCCGGGACATAGGACCGAGCAGTACTTC. This gives the protein CASSHPGHRTEQYF.

The chain combines TRBV19 with TRBJ2-4, with TRBD2 matching over 11 bases. CDR1 and CDR2 from the germline V gene are LNHDA and SQIVND (reference sequence). The junction had 0 bases not matched to a gene; V was cut back by 5 bases and J by 0 bases. The CDR3 is made up of 15 amino acids. The DNA for the CDR3 is TGTGCCAGTAGTGGACTAGCGGGAGCCAAAAACATTCAGTACTTC. It encodes CASSGLAGAKNIQYF.

This chain connects TRBV30 to TRBJ1-2, with TRBD1 matching 7 bases. Germline values: CDR1 GTSNPN, CDR2 SVGIG (reference sequence). The CDR3 covers 15 residues. Germline trimming cut 1 base from V and 8 bases from J; bases unmatched to any gene: 13. CDR3 sequence reads: CAWSEGAGTILGYTF. The CDR3 DNA reads TGTGCCTGGAGTGAGGGGGCAGGCACCATACTCGGCTACACCTTC.

The genes are TRBV30 and TRBJ2-1, with D perhaps TRBD2 (6 bases). CDR1 GTSNPN and CDR2 SVGIG come from the germline V gene (reference sequence). V lost 0 bases to trimming and J lost 4 bases, with 13 bases between them. The CDR3 runs 15 residues. CDR3 sequence reads: CAWSVLSGSYNEQFF. For the CDR3, the DNA is TGTGCCTGGAGTGTACTTAGCGGTAGTTACAATGAGCAGTTCTTC.

This rearrangement joins TRBV5-8 to TRBJ1-1; 9 nucleotides agree with TRBD1. The CDR3 spans 18 residues. V gave up 1 base and J gave up 2 bases; unmatched junction bases: 12. CDR1 SGHTS and CDR2 YDEGEE come from the germline V gene. The CDR3 DNA follows: TGTGCCAGCAGCTTGATGGCCGGGACAGGGTCCATAAACACTGAAGCTTTCTTT. Its translation: CASSLMAGTGSINTEAFF. Full variable domain (remainder filled in from reference TRBV5-8 and TRBJ1-1): EAGVTQSPTHLIKTRGQQATLRCSPISGHTSVYWYQQALGLGLQFLLWYDEGEERNRGNFPPRFSGRQFPNYSSELNVNALELEDSALYLCASSLMAGTGSINTEAFFGQGTRLTVV.